The TCR beta chain under discussion was sequenced for a study of radiotherapy plus CTLA-4 blockade in lung cancer. Points from the study as a whole: Among blood TCR repertoires after radiotherapy plus ipilimumab, tumor-derived clones expanded.

The method was immunoSEQ multiplex PCR; TCRdb's version includes in-frame clones alone and lacks a portion of them. The sample includes about 43,000 clones, roughly 67% seen only once; the top ten take over 20%. A few counts support this clone. The antigen remains undetermined. The junction had 7 bases not matched to a gene; V was cut back by 3 bases and J by 10 bases. The CDR3 has 15 residues. Germline V gene sequence: CDR1 MNHEY, CDR2 SMNVEV (reference sequence). The material was peripheral blood, obtained from a patient treated with radiotherapy plus ipilimumab. This TCR was sampled from a human donor with non-small cell lung cancer who had a partial response to radiotherapy plus ipilimumab. The V gene is TRBV27, the J gene TRBJ2-1, with 12 bases lining up with TRBD2. The CDR3 loop reads CASSLTSGSVGEQFF. The DNA of the CDR3 is TGTGCCAGCAGTTTGACTAGCGGGAGTGTAGGAGAGCAGTTCTTC.